This T cell receptor (beta chain) was sequenced during a study of cytomegalovirus exposure and HLA in healthy donors. Findings of the study overall: Apart from CMV serostatus, no immune exposure information was available. Earlier analysis yielded a pattern in which most TCR beta V segments were productive about 90% or about 30% of the time. Among TCR beta chains, those listed as cytomegalovirus-associated numbered over 150. Relative to equally common others, HLA-associated TCR beta chains showed greater clonal expansion in a later analysis.

A multiplex PCR was run with 60 Vbeta primers and 13 Jbeta primers. The repertoire was sequenced with immunoSEQ multiplex PCR; TCRdb's copy has only in-frame clones and lacks some. Of 90,000 to 120,000 clones in the sample, approximately 84% are singletons; the top ten hold about 2.3%. With respect to this clone: As yet, its antigen is unknown.

This CDR3 region has 10 residues. With 3 bases removed from V and 7 bases from J, the gap between germline ends came to 7 bases. The germline V gene has CDR1 GTSNPN and CDR2 SVGIG (reference sequence). This receptor was identified in a man aged 30 to 39 in good health and CMV-seronegative. The specimen sequenced was PBMCs. The J gene is TRBJ2-7, the V gene TRBV30, with a tentative D call TRBD2 (5 bases). DNA of the CDR3: TGTGCCTGGAGCGGGGAAGAGCAGTACTTC. Translated, it gives CAWSGEEQYF.